In its sample, the clone carrying this T cell receptor (beta chain) was seen many times. Germline values: CDR1 MNHNS, CDR2 SASEGT. V shed 7 bases and J shed 0 bases, with 26 bases lying between them. The CDR3 runs to 19 residues. One entry per CDR3 protein, called by TCRdb with MiXCR from the reads. The sample has 400,000 or so distinct CDR3 sequences, 15% to 20% seen once. The sample comes from a study of T cell repertoires in cytomegalovirus infection. The sequence derives from a human donor in good health (CMV status not recorded). Some clones in this sample may be carry-over from other donors' samples. The rearrangement joins TRBV6-1 to TRBJ2-3; the D is unclear. Sample: PBMCs. CDR3 DNA sequence: TGTGCCAGCATTGCAGCCAAAACCTCGATCTGGGGAAGCACAGATACGCAGTATTTT. Protein product: CASIAAKTSIWGSTDTQYF.